This T cell receptor beta chain stems from a study of long-term antiretroviral therapy in people with HIV. Runs used v3.0 of the immunoSEQ assay and were done at survey level. This table comes from immunoSEQ multiplex PCR, and its TCRdb copy is limited to in-frame clones, with some not included. Among around 15,000 clones listed, more than 70% were seen once. Study-level points and caveats: Post-ART diversity increased but stayed below transplant donor controls. Investigators report no available data on ART adherence, viral resistance or therapy changes. Blood specimens, gathered between the mid-2000s and the late 2010s, were possibly obtained under older ART regimens.

CDR1 and CDR2 from the germline V gene are SGHDT and YYEEEE. This CDR3 is built from 13 residues. V was shortened by 0 bases and J by 1 base, with 4 bases between the two germline ends. Prior to DNA extraction, the samples held about 0.95-11 million cryopreserved PBMC. Notes on this clone: What it recognizes is unknown.

V is TRBV5-6 and J is TRBJ1-1; D unresolved. The material sequenced was unsorted PBMCs, taken 6.9 years after starting antiretroviral therapy. The source is a man in his fifties with HIV. The CDR3 DNA follows: TGTGCCAGCAGCTTGGACCAGAACACTGAAGCTTTCTTT. Its protein product is CASSLDQNTEAFF.